This entry is about one T cell receptor (beta chain). The sample originates from a study of blood T cell repertoires in COVID-19. Study in general: There were acute and convalescent COVID-19 samples, and they came from the United States, Italy and Spain.

It was during active infection that Seattle patients were enrolled and then longitudinally followed. The ends lost 3 bases at V and 4 bases at J; junction bases unmatched: 15. This CDR3 has 18 residues. Germline V gene data show CDR1 as MNHNS and CDR2 as SASEGT. Using immunoSEQ multiplex PCR, the repertoire was profiled, and TCRdb retains in-frame clones only, with some absent. Among roughly 150,000 clones listed, about 88% were seen once. The chain combines TRBV6-1 with TRBJ2-7; 10 bases match TRBD2. The source of this sequence is a woman at least 80 years old with COVID-19, enrolled during active disease. Source material: peripheral blood. CDR3 coding DNA: TGTGCCAGCAGTGACCTGGGGACGGCTAGCGGGAGTCTTTACGAGCAGTACTTC. Its translation: CASSDLGTASGSLYEQYF.